The 3 T cell receptor beta chains listed next were all sequenced from one sample in a study of CD8 T cells in ankylosing spondylitis. TCRdb recomputed calls from the 5' RACE reads with MiXCR, one row per CDR3 protein. The sample has fewer than 200,000 distinct CDR3 sequences; around 18% are singletons. Sequencing input: blood, either unsorted or a sorted T cell fraction (not recorded which). Receptors originate from a male donor with ankylosing spondylitis or in good health (not recorded which).

V gene TRBV4-1 combines with J gene TRBJ2-1; the match to TRBD2 covers 15 bases. Trimming cost V 1 base and J 1 base; bases outside gene matches: 5. The germline CDR1 and CDR2 sequences are MGHRA and YSYEKL. The CDR3 sequence is 19 residues long. The CDR3 DNA reads as TGCGCCAGCAGCCAAGTTCCGGGACTAGCGGGAGGTTCCTACAATGAGCAGTTCTTC. Residues: CASSQVPGLAGGSYNEQFF.

This rearrangement joins TRBV4-2 to TRBJ1-1, with TRBD1 matching 7 bases. The CDR3 contains 17 residues. V dropped 4 bases and J dropped 1; count of bases not matched to a gene: 12. The germline V gene has CDR1 LGHNA and CDR2 YNFKEQ. CDR3 DNA: TGTGCCAGCAGCCTACCACAGGGGAGAGGGTCGAACACTGAAGCTTTCTTT. Amino acids: CASSLPQGRGSNTEAFF.

The chain has TRBV10-3 and TRBJ2-1; D remains ambiguous. The germline V and J ends were trimmed by 2 bases and 0 bases, with 11 bases remaining between them. The germline V gene has CDR1 ENHRY and CDR2 SYGVKD. The CDR3 has 16 residues. The CDR3 protein is CAISEPARSSYNEQFF. DNA of the CDR3: TGTGCCATCAGTGAGCCTGCGCGAAGCTCCTACAATGAGCAGTTCTTC.